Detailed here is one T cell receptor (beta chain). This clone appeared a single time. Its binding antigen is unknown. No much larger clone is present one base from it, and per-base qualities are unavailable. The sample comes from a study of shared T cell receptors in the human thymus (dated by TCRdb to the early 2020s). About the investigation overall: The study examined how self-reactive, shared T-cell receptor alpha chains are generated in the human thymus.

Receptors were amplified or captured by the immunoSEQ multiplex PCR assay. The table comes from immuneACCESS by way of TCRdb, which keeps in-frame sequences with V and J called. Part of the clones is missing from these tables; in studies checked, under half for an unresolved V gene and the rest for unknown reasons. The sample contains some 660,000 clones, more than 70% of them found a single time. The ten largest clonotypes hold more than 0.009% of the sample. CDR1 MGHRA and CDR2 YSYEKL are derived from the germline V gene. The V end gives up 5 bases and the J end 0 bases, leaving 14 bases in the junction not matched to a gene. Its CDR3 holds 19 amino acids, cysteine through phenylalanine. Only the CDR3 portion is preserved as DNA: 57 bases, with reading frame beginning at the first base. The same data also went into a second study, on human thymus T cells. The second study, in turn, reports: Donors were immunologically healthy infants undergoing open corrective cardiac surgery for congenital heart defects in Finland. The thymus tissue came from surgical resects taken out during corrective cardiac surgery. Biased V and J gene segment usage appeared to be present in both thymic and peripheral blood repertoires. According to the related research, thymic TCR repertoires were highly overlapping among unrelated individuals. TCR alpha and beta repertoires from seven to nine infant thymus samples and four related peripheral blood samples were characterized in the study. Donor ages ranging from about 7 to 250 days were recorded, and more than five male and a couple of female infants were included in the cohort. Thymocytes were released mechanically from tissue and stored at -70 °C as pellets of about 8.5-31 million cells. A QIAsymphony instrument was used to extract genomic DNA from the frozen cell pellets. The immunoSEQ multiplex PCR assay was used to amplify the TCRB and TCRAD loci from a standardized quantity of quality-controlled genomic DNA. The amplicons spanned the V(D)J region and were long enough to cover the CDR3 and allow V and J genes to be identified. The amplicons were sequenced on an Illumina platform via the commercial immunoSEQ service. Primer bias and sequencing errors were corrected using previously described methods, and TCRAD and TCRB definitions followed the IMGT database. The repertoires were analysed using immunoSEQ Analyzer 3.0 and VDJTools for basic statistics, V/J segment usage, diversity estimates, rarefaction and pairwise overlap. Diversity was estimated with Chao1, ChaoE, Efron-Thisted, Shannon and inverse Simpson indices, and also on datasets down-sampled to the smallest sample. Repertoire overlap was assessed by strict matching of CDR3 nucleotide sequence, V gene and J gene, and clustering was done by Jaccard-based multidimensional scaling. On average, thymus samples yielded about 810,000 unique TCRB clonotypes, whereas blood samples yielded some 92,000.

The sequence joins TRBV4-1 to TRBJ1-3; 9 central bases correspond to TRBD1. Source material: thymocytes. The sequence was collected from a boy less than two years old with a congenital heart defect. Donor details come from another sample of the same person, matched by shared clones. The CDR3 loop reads CASSNWTGADISSGNTIYF. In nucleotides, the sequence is TGCGCCAGCAGCAACTGGACAGGGGCGGACATAAGCTCTGGAAACACCATATATTTT.